These T cell receptor beta chains were read from a single sample in a study of CD8 T cells in ankylosing spondylitis. In TCRdb, the 5' RACE reads were re-called with MiXCR into one record per CDR3 protein. The table includes about 250,000 distinct CDR3 sequences, more than 15% detected once. Sequencing was performed on blood, either unsorted or a sorted T cell fraction (not recorded which). Receptors originate from a male donor with ankylosing spondylitis or in good health (not recorded which). Each CDR3 is given with its conserved first and last residue. The order of the fields is D gene, V gene, CDR3 length, J gene, clone size, CDR3 DNA, CDR3 protein. A D gene is named only where the DNA matches it firmly. The listing skips clone size in some rows; elsewhere it reads once, few, many or a size class.

TRBD1	TRBV5-1	16	TRBJ2-3	NA	TGCGCCAGCAGCTTGTTGACAGGGGTTAGCACAGATACGCAGTATTTT	CASSLLTGVSTDTQYF
NA	TRBV2	15	TRBJ2-2	NA	TGTGCCAGCAGGGATTTGGAGGGCGGCACCGGGGAGCTGTTTTTT	CASRDLEGGTGELFF
NA	TRBV3-1	15	TRBJ2-2	NA	TGTGCCAGCAGCTCGGGACTCCGAAACACCGGGGAGCTGTTTTTT	CASSSGLRNTGELFF
TRBD1	TRBV29-1	14	TRBJ2-5	few	TGCAGCGTTACGGGACAGGGGGCTCAAGAGACCCAGTACTTC	CSVTGQGAQETQYF
NA	TRBV20-1	14	TRBJ2-3	few	TGCAGTGCTAGTTCAGGCGCGAGCACAGATACGCAGTATTTT	CSASSGASTDTQYF
TRBD2	TRBV4-1	16	TRBJ2-7	many	TGCGCCAGCAGCCCCTACCATAGCGGGAGCTCCTACGAGCAGTACTTC	CASSPYHSGSSYEQYF
NA	TRBV6-4	14	TRBJ2-1	NA	TGTGCCAGCAGTGACGGGGTTTGGGAGAATGAGCAGTTCTTC	CASSDGVWENEQFF
TRBD2	TRBV10-3	16	TRBJ2-3	NA	TGTGCCATCAGTGACGAGACTAGCGGGAGAGGTCTTACGCAGTATTTT	CAISDETSGRGLTQYF
NA	TRBV4-1	13	TRBJ1-5	many	TGCGCCAGCAGCCAAGTGGAAGATCAGCCCCAGCATTTT	CASSQVEDQPQHF
NA	TRBV7-3	13	TRBJ2-1	NA	TGTGCCAGCAGCCCCGCCCCCGACAATGAGCAGTTCTTC	CASSPAPDNEQFF
NA	TRBV20-1	16	TRBJ1-1	NA	TGCAGTGCTAGAGATGAGACAGGATTCATGAACACTGAAGCTTTCTTT	CSARDETGFMNTEAFF
NA	TRBV20-1	15	TRBJ2-3	few	TGCAGTGCTAGAGATGATAAAGGGCCGGCAGATACGCAGTATTTT	CSARDDKGPADTQYF
NA	TRBV27	14	TRBJ2-3	NA	TGTGCCAGCAGTTCGGCAGGGGGCACAGATACGCAGTATTTT	CASSSAGGTDTQYF
NA	TRBV4-1	13	TRBJ2-3	many	TGCGCCAGCAGCCCACCCTTGGCAGATACGCAGTATTTT	CASSPPLADTQYF
NA	TRBV2	12	TRBJ2-7	many	TGTGCCAGCAGTGAAACCGGCTACGAGCAGTACTTC	CASSETGYEQYF
TRBD2	TRBV4-3	16	TRBJ2-1	few	TGCGCCAGCAGCCCTGATCTAGCGGGAGGGTACAATGAGCAGTTCTTC	CASSPDLAGGYNEQFF
NA	TRBV6-5	14	TRBJ1-1	few	TGTGCCAGCAGTTACTTGGCTACTGGGACTGAAGCTTTCTTT	CASSYLATGTEAFF
NA	TRBV6-1	14	TRBJ1-2	few	TGTGCCAGCAGTGAACTGGGGGCGCGCTATGGCTACACCTTC	CASSELGARYGYTF
NA	TRBV10-3	15	TRBJ2-6	NA	TGTGCCATCAGCTCCAGGGAGACTGGGGCCAACGTCCTGACTTTC	CAISSRETGANVLTF
NA	TRBV5-1	16	TRBJ2-1	few	TGCGCCAGCAGCTTGGAGTGGGGGTCTAGCTCGGGTGAGCAGTTCTTC	CASSLEWGSSSGEQFF
NA	TRBV15	17	TRBJ2-1	few	TGTGCCACCAGCAGAGATCTGGGGGGAGGACCCTACAATGAGCAGTTCTTC	CATSRDLGGGPYNEQFF
TRBD1	TRBV7-9	16	TRBJ1-1	few	TGTGCCAGCAGCTTAATGTCAGGGGGCAGGAGGACTGAAGCTTTCTTT	CASSLMSGGRRTEAFF
NA	TRBV4-3	13	TRBJ2-7	NA	TGCGCCAGCAGCCAAGATAGGGCCGACGAGCAGTACTTC	CASSQDRADEQYF
TRBD1	TRBV4-1	14	TRBJ2-7	many	TGCGCCAGCAGCCAAACAGGACAGGTATACGAGCAGTACTTC	CASSQTGQVYEQYF
TRBD2	TRBV11-2	18	TRBJ2-1	many	TGTGCCAGCAGCTTACGGGGACTAGCGGGAGAGTCCTACAATGAGCAGTTCTTC	CASSLRGLAGESYNEQFF
NA	TRBV4-1	15	TRBJ2-1	NA	TGCGCCAGCAGCCAAGACGTCGGAATCTACAATGAGCAGTTCTTC	CASSQDVGIYNEQFF
NA	TRBV6-1	13	TRBJ2-1	NA	TGTGCCAGCATGGTGGTGCGCTCAGATGAGCAGTTCTTC	CASMVVRSDEQFF